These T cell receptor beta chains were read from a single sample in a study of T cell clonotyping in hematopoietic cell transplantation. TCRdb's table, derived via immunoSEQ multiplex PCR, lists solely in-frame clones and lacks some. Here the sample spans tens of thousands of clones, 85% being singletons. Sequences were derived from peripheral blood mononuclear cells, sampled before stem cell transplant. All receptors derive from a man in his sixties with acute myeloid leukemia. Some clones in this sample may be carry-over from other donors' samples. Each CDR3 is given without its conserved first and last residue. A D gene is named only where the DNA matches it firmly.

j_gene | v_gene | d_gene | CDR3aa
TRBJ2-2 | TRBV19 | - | ASSSEVGELF
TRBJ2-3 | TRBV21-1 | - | ASSIDWWTVRLADTQY
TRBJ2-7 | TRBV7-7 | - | ASSPTRDYEQY
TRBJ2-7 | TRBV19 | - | ASSGASYEQY
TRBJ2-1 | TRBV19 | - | ASNSRGGIKYNEQF
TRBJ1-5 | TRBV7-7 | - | ASSLAPGDGPQH
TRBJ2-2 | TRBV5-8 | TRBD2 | ASSQRGGTGELF
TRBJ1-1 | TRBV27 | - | ASSLQGWNTEAF
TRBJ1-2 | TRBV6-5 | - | ASSPGEGGYT
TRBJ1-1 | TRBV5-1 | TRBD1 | ASSSITGGKGTEAF